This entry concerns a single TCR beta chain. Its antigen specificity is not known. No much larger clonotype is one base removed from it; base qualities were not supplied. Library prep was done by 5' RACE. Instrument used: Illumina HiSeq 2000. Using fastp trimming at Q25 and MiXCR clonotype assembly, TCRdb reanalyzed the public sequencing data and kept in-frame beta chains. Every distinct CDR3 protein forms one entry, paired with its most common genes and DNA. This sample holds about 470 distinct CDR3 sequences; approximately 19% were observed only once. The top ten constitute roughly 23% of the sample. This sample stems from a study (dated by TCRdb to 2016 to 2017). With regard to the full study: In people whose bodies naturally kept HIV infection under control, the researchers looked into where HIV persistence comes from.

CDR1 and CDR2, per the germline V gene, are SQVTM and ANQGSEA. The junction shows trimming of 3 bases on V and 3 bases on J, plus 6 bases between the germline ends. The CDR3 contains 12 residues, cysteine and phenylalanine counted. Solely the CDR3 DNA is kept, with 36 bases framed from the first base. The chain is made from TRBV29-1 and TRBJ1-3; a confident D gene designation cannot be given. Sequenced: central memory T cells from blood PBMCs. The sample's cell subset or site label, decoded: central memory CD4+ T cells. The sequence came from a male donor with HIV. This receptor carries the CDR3 CSVDPDGNTIYF. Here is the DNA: TGCAGCGTTGACCCGGATGGAAACACCATATATTTT.